The text below deals with one TCR beta chain. These data originate in a study of OX40 agonist ivuxolimab in advanced cancers. The method was immunoSEQ multiplex PCR; TCRdb's version includes in-frame clones alone and lacks a portion of them. This sample has about 72,000 clones; nearly 90% occur once, and the top ten carry over 9.5%. This TCR derives from an adult with an advanced solid tumor such as melanoma, head and neck, liver or kidney cancer. The input for sequencing was CD4+ or CD8+ T cells sorted from blood, taken in a trial of the OX40 agonist ivuxolimab.

CDR3 sequence reads: CASRRTGSHTDTQYF. Written as DNA, the CDR3 is TGTGCCAGCAGACGGACAGGGAGCCACACAGATACGCAGTATTTT. This chain links TRBV28 with TRBJ2-3; 8 nucleotides match TRBD1. Germline V gives CDR1 MDHEN, CDR2 SYDVKM. J gave up 2 bases and V 6 bases, and 7 bases lay outside the gene matches. The CDR3 has 15 residues. Full variable domain (rest looked up from reference TRBV28 and TRBJ2-3): DVKVTQSSRYLVKRTGEKVFLECVQDMDHENMFWYRQDPGLGLRLIYFSYDVKMKEKGDIPEGYSVSREKKERFSLILESASTNQTSMYLCASRRTGSHTDTQYFGPGTRLTVL.